This record covers a single T cell receptor (beta chain). Its antigen is not identified. This sample was included in a study of cytomegalovirus exposure and HLA in healthy donors. CDR3 length: 15 amino acids. Germline loops: CDR1 MNHNY, CDR2 SVGAGI (reference sequence). Study results and caveats: Later analysis reportedly placed an Asian-associated ancestry cluster below the roughly 680-donor mean in N-insertions. There were several of the most significant clusters that appeared linked to common viral pathogens in a later analysis. Being productive about 87% or about 30% of the time was typical of most TCR beta V segments in an earlier analysis.

13 Jbeta primers and 60 Vbeta primers were used for the PCR. Assay: immunoSEQ multiplex PCR; the TCRdb copy retains only in-frame clones and omits some. The sample carries 100,000 or so clones, 84% recorded once. The V and J genes are TRBV6-6 and TRBJ2-5; TRBD1 matches at 7 bases. The J call could be wrong; TRBJ2-7 is a better fit for the DNA end. The sequence was collected from a woman in her late teens or twenties in good health and CMV-seronegative. Sequenced material: PBMCs. CDR3 in amino acids: CASSYEQGQGGEQYF. CDR3 DNA sequence: TGTGCCAGCAGTTACGAACAGGGGCAAGGGGGCGAGCAGTACTTC.